The sequence of this TCR beta chain was determined in a study of T cells after yellow fever vaccination. General study findings and limits: Of the clonotypes, a small share occurred in both CD4 and CD8 compartments.

This CDR3 has 13 residues. V dropped 6 bases and J dropped 6 bases, with 12 bases sitting between them. CDR1 is MNHEY and CDR2 is SVGEGT in the germline V gene. For TCR, cDNA came from 5'RACE template switching, which added a universal primer site and UMIs. TCRdb re-called the 5' RACE reads with MiXCR, one entry per CDR3 protein. The sample records some 560,000 distinct CDR3 sequences, less than 20% being singletons. This clonotype was seen more than once but under ten times. Antigen unknown. The chain joins TRBV6-2 or TRBV6-3 to TRBJ2-1; D unresolved. The sample in question was PBMCs, obtained 15 days after the yellow fever booster vaccination. The receptor was derived from a man younger than 40 who received the YFV17D yellow fever vaccine. In DNA form, the CDR3 reads TGTGCCAGCAGGCCTCTCGACCGCAATGAGCAGTTCTTC. It yields the protein CASRPLDRNEQFF.